This T cell receptor beta chain emerged from a study of cytomegalovirus exposure and HLA in healthy donors (dated by TCRdb to 2016 to 2017). Regarding the research as a whole: In an earlier analysis of roughly 590 of the donors, less than 350 Gb of sequence data and 100 million or so unique TCR beta sequences from about 190 million T cells were reported. An early release that covered roughly 600 HLA-typed donors contained around 300 gigabases of sequencing data and 80 million or so unique TCR sequences. Of the 350 to 400 genotyped donors, approximately 82% fell in the genetic ancestry cluster associated with self-reported Caucasian donors. The aim of the study was to test whether cataloging public T cell receptors could identify signatures of past pathogen exposure. The T cell repertoires of around 730 subjects were profiled by immunosequencing and related to cytomegalovirus serostatus. In addition to the first cohort of hundreds of subjects, a separate validation cohort of 130 or so different subjects was used. To predict cytomegalovirus infection status, the study brought together high-throughput TCR immunosequencing, statistical association of individual TCRs with disease status, and machine learning. To study patterns of TCR occurrence, a later analysis re-analyzed previously published TCR beta repertoires from hundreds of donors and added high-resolution HLA genotyping. Rather than using new phenotypic data, the later analysis identified candidate immune exposures from TCR beta sequences and from how often those sequences occurred across donors. An earlier analysis of 587 of the donors used high-throughput TCR beta sequencing to judge whether each TCR beta V gene segment behaved as functional or pseudogenic. Alongside the repertoire data, information on donor age, sex, ethnicity and CMV serostatus was compiled. Genome-wide SNP genotypes for about 65% of the 666 donors were used in a later genetic analysis, which treated that subset as a discovery cohort. All discovery cohort repertoires had been generated using a single sequencing platform. HLA typing covered class I and class II loci at four-digit resolution. Typing coverage differed by locus: A, B, C, DRB1 and DQB1 were typed in roughly 620-640 donors, DQA1 in about 550, DPA1 in around 610, and DPB1 in just under 490. Several DR-DQ haplotypes were handled as single units for association and clustering because linkage in the cohort was strong. On average, roughly 200,000 unique TCR beta nucleotide sequences were sequenced per donor among a few hundred genotyped donors of the cohort, with 15% to 20% of those sequences being non-productive. General findings and caveats noted by the study authors: Three of the identified cytomegalovirus-associated TCR beta chains were confirmed in vitro to be specific for cytomegalovirus antigens. In a later genetic analysis, a missense DCLRE1C variant was associated with V-gene and J-gene trimming of TCR beta chains, and the association was replicated in an independent cohort. This cohort had only TCR beta chains sequenced, and the lack of alpha or paired-chain data limited which features could be detected. Most TCR sequences were observed very rarely across donors, whereas some public TCRs were present in many individuals. It was suggested by the authors that the approach could potentially be generalized to other disease states and immunological phenotypes. When HLA alleles, especially DR and DQ, strongly co-occurred, TCR associations were difficult to assign to individual alleles. In a later analysis, TCR association rates were found to vary across HLA loci, with the most associated TCRs seen for DRB1 alleles and the fewest for HLA-C alleles. The study gave a list of 150 to 200 TCR beta chains associated with cytomegalovirus. In an earlier analysis of roughly 500 of the donors, most TCR beta V segments appeared in productive rearrangements about 87% or about 30% of the time, broadly matching IMGT annotations. In a later analysis, HLA-associated TCR beta chains were found to be more clonally expanded and to have lower generation probabilities than equally common non-associated chains. Roughly uniform sequencing depth across donors was assumed in presence/absence analyses, although this assumption may not hold. According to a later genetic analysis, donors in an Asian-associated ancestry cluster had fewer N-insertions in productive TCRs than the approximately 710-donor mean. Because counts were too low, about 18 rarely observed V segments, including chromosome 9 orphons, were excluded from the earlier analysis of several hundred of the donors. Correlated functional status among segregating V segments might be attributable to linkage disequilibrium, but an unknown experimental factor could not be ruled out. In a later analysis, several top co-occurrence clusters were reported to appear linked to parvovirus B19, influenza, CMV and Epstein-Barr virus. A further reported finding was that TCR beta sequences accurately predicted the HLA-A and HLA-B alleles for most subjects in the first cohort. Because HLA typing was missing for some donors at each locus, association tests included only the typed subset. The classifier was reported to diagnose cytomegalovirus status with high specificity and sensitivity in both the original cohort and the validation cohort. At a false discovery rate of 0.05, a later analysis linked roughly 17,000 TCR beta sequences to specific HLA alleles. A cluster of highly shared sequence variants was judged likely to be a technical artifact of the sequencing pipeline. Immune exposure information for the cohort was limited to CMV serostatus. Some IMGT-functional V segments, including TRBV6-2 and TRBV6-3, could not be told apart with the 87-base-pair reads, so those segments were excluded. Most CMV-associated TCR beta chains appeared to be HLA-restricted in a later analysis, and the HLA associations seemed to be driven largely by CMV exposure.

In regard to this clone: Its specific antigen is unknown. No much larger clone exists at a distance of one base, and base qualities are not known.

V loses 4 bases, J loses 7 bases, and the germline ends lie 14 bases apart. The germline V gene sets CDR1 to SGHTS and CDR2 to YDEGEE. The CDR3 contains 14 residues, cysteine and phenylalanine counted. Of the read, only the CDR3 DNA is kept; its 42 bases are in frame from base 1. The cohort was made up of roughly 670 healthy bone marrow donors. Cohort members were all nominally healthy when sampled, although unrecorded immune exposures were likely present. Of the 650 to 750 cohort members, around 280 had positive CMV serostatus and approximately 360 had negative CMV serostatus, and CMV serostatus was not recorded for the donor. Every donor gave a peripheral blood sample, and the peripheral blood mononuclear cells from that sample were used for TCR beta sequencing. The Qiagen DNeasy Blood Extraction Kit was used to extract genomic DNA from the blood cell samples. Preparation of the library involved the immunoSEQ multiplex PCR assay. For the multiplex PCR, a mixture combining 60 forward primers for TCR Vbeta segments and 13 reverse primers for TCR Jbeta segments was used. Amplification of the CDR3 region of rearranged TCR beta genes was performed with a multiplex PCR assay on genomic DNA. Amplified TCR beta libraries were sequenced as 87-base-pair reads on the Illumina HiSeq System. Regarding the original processing steps: A later analysis tallied roughly 78 million unique TCR beta chains across the 700 or so repertoires, and around 12 million of those chains were shared by two or more donors. To remove PCR and sequencing errors, raw reads were error-corrected and collapsed into unique sequences using a nearest-neighbor algorithm that merged closely related sequences. CDR3 sequences were aligned to IMGT reference sequences to assign V, D and J gene segments. Each retained sequence needed at least a six-nucleotide match to both a V gene segment and a J gene segment. Rearrangements were classified as productive when the CDR3 lacked stop codons and remained in frame with V and J, and all other rearrangements were classified as non-productive. CDR3 was defined by IMGT convention, running from the second conserved V-encoded cysteine to the conserved J-encoded phenylalanine. Sequences without an unambiguous match to a single V gene segment were excluded from the earlier analysis of almost 600 of the donors. An earlier analysis of fewer than 650 of the donors classified V segments as functional when productive rearrangements were above 56.7% and as segregating when the standard deviation between donors was above 5%. A statistical classification framework was built for diagnosing cytomegalovirus status from the catalog of TCR beta chain sequences. V and J gene assignment, in a later analysis, came from comparing TCR nucleotide sequences with IMGT/GENE-DB human TR gene sequences. In a later analysis, CDR3 sequences and most-parsimonious VDJ recombination scenarios were assigned using the TCRdist pipeline. In a later analysis, each TCR beta chain was defined by its CDR3 amino acid sequence together with its V-gene family, and reads lacking a unique V-gene family were excluded. In a later analysis, fewer than 650 highly shared, low-generation-probability nucleotide sequences were removed to address suspected cross-contamination and a sequencing artifact. In a later analysis, a clonal expansion index for each public chain was calculated from normalized within-repertoire ranks of inferred template counts. In a later analysis, generation probabilities were computed using a VDJ recombination model fitted to out-of-frame rearrangements, and the results were checked against IGoR. In a later analysis, hypergeometric tests were used to score TCR-TCR, TCR-HLA and TCR-CMV co-occurrence, with a repertoire-size bias correction applied to TCR pairs. False discovery rates were estimated in a later analysis by permuting HLA or CMV assignments 20 times. A later analysis grouped co-occurring TCRs with DBSCAN, adding TCRdist sequence similarity when clustering within HLA-allele-positive subsets. Repertoires with fewer than 30,000 or more than 120,000 public chains were left out of co-occurrence clustering, as were a handful of repertoires with anomalous nucleotide sharing. TCRdb holds this immuneACCESS table with in-frame rearrangements only. Some clones are missing; in checked studies, unresolved V genes explain under half, and the rest has no known cause. V, J and clone size derive from that table, while D and trimming were established from the DNA sequence. The sample table lists about 55,000 clones, about 50% of them with a count of one. About 11% of the sample lies in the top ten.

The rearrangement joined TRBV5-8 to TRBJ1-4; perhaps TRBD1 is the D gene, with 6 bases matching. The clonotype originates from a human donor in good health. The sample comprised PBMCs. The DNA is TGTGCCAGCAGCCTCGGGGGGCTCTCTGAAAAACTGTTTTTT. Its product reads: CASSLGGLSEKLFF.